Given below is one TCR beta chain in context. Its antigen is not known. Per individual sample, total RNA of at least 5 micrograms was extracted. The CDR3 is 14 residues long. Looked up from germline, CDR1 is SGDLS and CDR2 is YYNGEE. V was pared by 0 bases and J by 2 bases, with 9 bases between. The sample originates from a study of blood T cells in healthy people across ages. Overall study results and limits: The recorded TCR beta diversity per million T cells decreased in a roughly linear manner with age. Those diversity estimates obtained from one million T cells were thought to be underestimates.

Together with a sample-barcoded 5' primer, a J-beta primer mix was included in a second PCR lasting about 7 to 12 cycles. Each CDR3 protein is one row after TCRdb ran MiXCR on the 5' RACE reads. The sample contains over a million distinct CDR3 sequences, almost 60% of which appear only once. The chain uses TRBV9 and TRBJ2-7; no reliable D call. The receptor was derived from a young man in good health. The sequencing input was blood. Here the CDR3 reads CASSVGHSTYEQYF. The CDR3 DNA is TGTGCCAGCAGCGTAGGTCACTCTACCTACGAGCAGTACTTC.